Shown below are 10 T cell receptor beta chains from a single sample sequenced in a study of T cell responses to AZD1222 COVID-19 vaccine. Some clones are missing from TCRdb's copy, which holds only in-frame ones; the method was immunoSEQ multiplex PCR. The table has approximately 110,000 clones, approximately 88% seen once. This material consisted of peripheral blood, taken on day 0 of AZD1222 vaccination. Every receptor here comes from an adult in good health.

CDR3 in DNA: TGTGCCAGTAGTATCCAGGGGGCGGCTAATGAAAAACTGTTTTTT. This codes for CASSIQGAANEKLFF. The chain has TRBV19 and TRBJ1-4, with TRBD1 matching over 8 bases. Germline-derived CDR1 and CDR2 are LNHDA and SQIVND (reference sequence). CDR3 length equals 15 residues. Trimming removed 3 bases from V and 3 bases from J; junction bases left unmatched: 3.

The rearrangement joins TRBV25-1 to TRBJ1-1; D not resolved. V was cut by 6 bases and J by 5 bases, with 13 bases left in between. Germline V gene data show CDR1 as MGHDK and CDR2 as SYGVNS. The length of the CDR3 is 13 residues. CDR3 nucleotide sequence: TGTGCCAGCAGCTTTGCCGGGATAACTGAAGCTTTCTTT. It codes for CASSFAGITEAFF.

This chain uses TRBV6-5 with TRBJ1-1, with D possibly matching TRBD1 (6 bases). The V gene's germline CDR1 is MNHEY and CDR2 SVGAGI. The CDR3 is 14 residues long. The ends were cut back, 6 bases at V and 2 bases at J, with 13 bases in the middle. The CDR3 DNA is TGTGCCAGCAGAATGAGGGGGGGTAACACTGAAGCTTTCTTT. Residues: CASRMRGGNTEAFF.

This clone was found once. J is TRBJ1-6 and V is TRBV19; D unresolved. The V end lost 3 bases, the J end lost 12 bases, and 9 bases lay between the germline ends. Germline CDR1 LNHDA, CDR2 SQIVND (reference sequence). The CDR3 covers 12 residues. CDR3 sequence (DNA): TGTGCCAGTAGTATGGGAACCTTACCCCTCCACTTT. Translated, it gives CASSMGTLPLHF.

This sequence joins TRBV9 and TRBJ1-6; D is possibly TRBD1 (6 bases). The CDR3 extends over 13 amino acids. Looked up from germline, CDR1 is SGDLS and CDR2 is YYNGEE. Trimming took off 2 bases at V and 8 bases at J, with 8 bases between the two ends. This CDR3 is CASSVTGDSPLHF. In DNA form, the CDR3 reads TGTGCCAGCAGCGTGACAGGAGATTCACCCCTCCACTTT. The whole variable domain, remainder taken from reference TRBV9 and TRBJ1-6, is DSGVTQTPKHLITATGQRVTLRCSPRSGDLSVYWYQQSLDQGLQFLIQYYNGEERAKGNILERFSAQQFPDLHSELNLSSLELGDSALYFCASSVTGDSPLHFGNGTRLTVT.

This CDR3 is CAATSGQRYGYTF. The CDR3 region has the DNA TGTGCCGCAACCTCGGGACAGAGATATGGCTACACCTTC. The rearrangement links TRBV19 to TRBJ1-2, with 7 bases that match TRBD1. Trimming at V came to 11 bases and at J to 5 bases, leaving 11 bases not matched to a gene. Germline CDR1 and CDR2: LNHDA and SQIVND (reference sequence). The CDR3 sequence is 13 residues long.

This sequence joins TRBV28 and TRBJ1-3; D gene unclear. This CDR3 spans 15 amino acids. Germline CDR1 reads MDHEN; CDR2 reads SYDVKM. V dropped 10 bases and J dropped 0 bases, with 16 bases sitting between them. The CDR3 nucleotides are TGTGCCATCTTCGACAAGTCCCTCTCTGGAAACACCATATATTTT. This sequence encodes CAIFDKSLSGNTIYF.

This chain links TRBV5-1 with TRBJ2-1; D is perhaps TRBD1 (6 bases). The CDR3 consists of 17 residues. Germline lookup yields CDR1 SGHRS and CDR2 YFSETQ. The V gene lost 3 bases and the J gene lost 0 bases, with 16 bases spanning the gap. The CDR3: CASSSSEDSSSYNEQFF. CDR3 sequence (DNA): TGCGCCAGCAGCTCTTCGGAGGACAGCAGCTCCTACAATGAGCAGTTCTTC.

The V and J genes are TRBV5-4 and TRBJ2-5, with unresolved D. The length of the CDR3 is 13 residues. V was pared by 6 bases and J by 5 bases, with 14 bases between. Germline V gene lookup returns CDR1 SGHNT and CDR2 YYREEE (reference sequence). The CDR3 loop reads CASMNPNTETQYF. The CDR3 bases are TGTGCCAGCATGAACCCTAACACGGAGACCCAGTACTTC.

J is TRBJ1-4 and V is TRBV28; D is unclear. CDR3 length equals 14 residues. Germline V gene sequence: CDR1 MDHEN, CDR2 SYDVKM. The germline V and J ends were trimmed by 7 bases and 0 bases, with 9 bases remaining between them. For the CDR3, the DNA is TGTGCCAGCATAAAGGAGGCAACTAATGAAAAACTGTTTTTT. It encodes CASIKEATNEKLFF.